This TCR beta chain derives from a study of blood T cell repertoires in COVID-19 (dated by TCRdb to 2019 to 2021). With respect to the entire study: Collaborator samples came from the United States, Italy and Spain and covered acute and convalescent phases of COVID-19. The samples were drawn from the first 160 participants of the ongoing ImmuneRACE study and from 1,254 subjects provided by 6 global collaborators. A freely available public database, intended as a resource for researchers studying the immune response to SARS-CoV-2, is where the repertoires were released. The prospective study material was composed of cDNA or gDNA derived from T cells, B-cell-depleted T cells, or PBMCs. The dataset comprised deeply sampled blood TCRbeta repertoires from subjects exposed to, actively infected with, or recovered from COVID-19. HLA class I and class II types, where available, came from metadata supplied by the sample provider rather than from assay-based typing. Nearly every sample came with metadata listing a de-identified subject ID, COVID-19 status, age in years and sex.

The collaborating institutions used their own protocols to collect whole blood in K2EDTA tubes. For TCRbeta analysis, collaborators shipped samples in one of three forms: frozen whole blood, isolated PBMCs, or DNA extracted from either of those sample types. TCRbeta CDR3 regions were amplified from genomic DNA using the immunoSEQ Assay, a bias-controlled multiplex PCR. As for the authors' bioinformatics: The number of nucleated cells in each sample was estimated from the amplification of reference gene primers within the assay. To quantify the absolute abundance of each unique TCRbeta CDR3 rearrangement, sequence reads were collapsed and filtered. Productive Simpson clonality was computed per sample as the square root of Simpson's diversity index over productive rearrangements. The source is immuneACCESS, and TCRdb retained only in-frame sequences with V and J called. Part of the clones is not carried over; for the studies checked, unresolved V genes explain less than half of this, and the remainder is unexplained. V, J and clone size are taken as reported in that table, and D and trimming were inferred from the DNA itself. Present in this sample are 100,000 to 150,000 clones, about 85% of which were seen just once. The top ten clonotypes cover 12% of the sample.

Study-wide findings and limitations: The amount of clinical and demographic metadata varied by source and participant and was provided uncurated.

Taken from the germline V gene, the CDR1 and CDR2 loops are MNHEY and SVGAGI. The CDR3 has 14 amino acids, counting the end cysteine and phenylalanine. Just CDR3 DNA is preserved here, 42 bases in frame from base 1. V has 6 bases trimmed and J has 8 bases trimmed; junction bases matching no gene number 7. About this clone itself: Which antigen it targets is not known. No per-base quality is available; no much larger clone lies one base away.

The chain is made from TRBV6-5 and TRBJ2-3, with 11 bases aligning to TRBD2. This sequence originates from a man in his sixties with acute or convalescent COVID-19. Source material: peripheral blood. The sequenced DNA is TGTGCCAGCAGATCTAGCGGGGGGCGGGGTACGCAGTATTTT. This yields the protein CASRSSGGRGTQYF.